A single sample gave rise to the 14 T cell receptor beta chains below, sequenced in a study of T cells in Graves' hyperthyroidism and ophthalmopathy. RNA transcripts were the template for amplifying TCR beta CDR3 regions. HTBI primers drove first-round RT-PCR of the TCR CDR3. TCRdb re-derived calls from the multiplex PCR reads in MiXCR, one entry per CDR3 protein. Of under 300,000 distinct CDR3 sequences listed, roughly 13% are singletons. Sequencing input: blood. These receptors all stem from a woman in her twenties or thirties with Graves' hyperthyroidism that later progressed to Graves' ophthalmopathy.

This clonotype was counted many times. The chain has TRBV2 and TRBJ1-5; D gene unclear. The germline CDR1 and CDR2 sequences are SNHLY and FYNNEI. This CDR3 has 14 amino acids. V gave up 1 base and J gave up 11 bases, with 15 bases separating them. The CDR3 here is CASSEGPAPSAQHF. In DNA form, the CDR3 reads TGTGCCAGCAGTGAAGGGCCGGCCCCATCGGCCCAGCATTTT.

The CDR3 sequence: CASRDGQANYGYTF. In DNA form, the CDR3 reads TGTGCCAGCAGGGACGGACAGGCTAACTATGGCTACACCTTC. V usage is TRBV28 and J usage is TRBJ1-2; 7 positions match TRBD1. The V gene's germline CDR1 is MDHEN and CDR2 SYDVKM. The V and J ends lost 6 bases and 0 bases, in that order; junction bases with no gene match: 4. CDR3 length equals 14 residues.

There are many counts of this clonotype. The chain couples TRBV2 to TRBJ2-5; 8 bases match TRBD2. The V segment lost 9 bases and the J segment 4 bases; nucleotides outside the gene matches: 13. The germline gives CDR1 SNHLY, CDR2 FYNNEI. The CDR3 is made up of 15 amino acids. In DNA, the CDR3 is TGTGCCAGGGGCGGGGCGGGAGGTTCGAGAGAGACCCAGTACTTC. Translation: CARGGAGGSRETQYF. Together with reference TRBV2 and TRBJ2-5, the CDR3 gives the full variable domain: EPEVTQTPSHQVTQMGQEVILRCVPISNHLYFYWYRQILGQKVEFLVSFYNNEISEKSEIFDDQFSVERPDGSNFTLKIRSTKLEDSAMYFCARGGAGGSRETQYFGPGTRLLVL.

Ten or more counts support this clonotype. This chain connects TRBV6-2 or TRBV6-3 to TRBJ2-3; TRBD2 matches at 10 bases. This CDR3 spans 14 amino acids. CDR1 MNHEY and CDR2 SVGEGT come from the germline V gene. V lost 4 bases, J lost 4 bases, and 2 bases stayed unmatched. This chain's CDR3 is CASSFGLAADTQYF. Here the CDR3 DNA reads TGTGCCAGCAGTTTCGGACTAGCGGCAGATACGCAGTATTTT.

This clonotype showed up many times. This chain connects TRBV19 to TRBJ1-2; perhaps TRBD1 as D (6 bases). In germline, CDR1 is LNHDA, CDR2 SQIVND (reference sequence). The CDR3 has 14 residues. V shed 3 bases and J shed 3 bases, with 11 bases lying between them. The CDR3 sequence: CASSMGGQHYGYTF. CDR3 bases: TGTGCCAGTAGTATGGGAGGACAGCACTATGGCTACACCTTC.

This clonotype was seen at least ten times. The rearrangement joins TRBV7-8 to TRBJ2-2; D is perhaps TRBD2 (5 bases). The CDR3 has 16 residues. Trimming cost V 3 bases and J 6 bases, with 17 bases left between them. The V gene's germline CDR1 is SGHVS and CDR2 FQNEAQ. CDR3 amino acids: CASSLARAPRAGELFF. The CDR3 DNA reads TGTGCCAGCAGCTTGGCCCGAGCGCCGAGGGCCGGGGAGCTGTTTTTT.

For this clonotype: This may come from a read error, since a much larger clone is one base off. This chain uses TRBV3-1 with TRBJ2-1; the D gene could be TRBD1 or TRBD2 (5 bases each). The germline V gene encodes CDR1 LGHDT and CDR2 YNNKEL (reference sequence). The CDR3 spans 13 residues. CDR3 DNA: TGTGCCAGCAACCAAGTAGGGGACCATGAGCAGTTCTTC. It specifies CASNQVGDHEQFF.

This clonotype occurred many times. CDR3 bases: TGTGCCAGCAGTTTGGGTGCGGGAGGGCCTTTCCATGAGCAGTTCTTC. As protein: CASSLGAGGPFHEQFF. The chain couples TRBV12-3 or TRBV12-4 to TRBJ2-1, with 9 bases aligning to TRBD2. CDR3 size: 16 residues. The junction had 11 bases not matched to a gene; V was cut back by 3 bases and J by 8 bases.

This clonotype was seen many times. The CDR3 spells CASSIAPNTEAFF. The CDR3 DNA sequence: TGTGCCAGCAGTATCGCCCCGAACACTGAAGCTTTCTTT. This chain uses TRBV7-6 with TRBJ1-1; D is unclear. Germline values: CDR1 SGHVS, CDR2 FNYEAQ. The V and J ends lost 6 bases and 1 base respectively, with 9 bases between them. The CDR3 runs 13 residues.

This clonotype has a count of ten or more. The V and J genes are TRBV28 and TRBJ1-4; tentatively, D is TRBD1 (5 bases). V lost 7 bases, J lost 6 bases, and 15 bases lay in between. Germline V lookup: CDR1 MDHEN, CDR2 SYDVKM. This CDR3 is built from 14 residues. CDR3 protein: CASNGDRDDEKLFF. Here the CDR3 DNA reads TGTGCCAGCAATGGGGACCGGGACGATGAAAAACTGTTTTTT.

This clonotype was counted ten times or more. The chain couples TRBV7-9 to TRBJ2-7; 7 bases agree with TRBD2. This CDR3 has 15 amino acids. V shed 5 bases and J 5 bases; nucleotides not matched to a gene: 12. From germline, CDR1 is SEHNR and CDR2 FQNEAQ (reference sequence). The CDR3 loop is CASSETAGDPDEQYF. In DNA, the CDR3 is TGTGCCAGCAGCGAGACCGCGGGGGATCCCGACGAGCAGTACTTC.

This clonotype was seen many times. The chain uses TRBV29-1 and TRBJ2-3; 11 positions agree with TRBD2. Germline V gene data show CDR1 as SQVTM and CDR2 as ANQGSEA. The V and J ends lost 8 bases and 1 base, in that order; junction bases with no gene match: 2. This CDR3 region has 13 residues. The chain's CDR3 is CSSSGRRTDTQYF. DNA of the CDR3: TGCAGCTCTAGCGGGAGGCGCACAGATACGCAGTATTTT.

This clonotype was seen many times. The chain uses TRBV3-1 and TRBJ2-7; D uncertain. V was trimmed by 0 bases and J by 0 bases, leaving 9 bases between them. Germline CDR1 reads LGHDT; CDR2 reads YNNKEL (reference sequence). The CDR3 covers 15 residues. The CDR3 spells CASSQDAFPSYEQYF. In nucleotides, the CDR3 is TGTGCCAGCAGCCAAGATGCGTTCCCCTCCTACGAGCAGTACTTC.

In this sample, this clonotype turned up many times. The chain carries TRBV3-1 and TRBJ1-2; tentative D call: TRBD1 (5 bases). This CDR3 spans 14 amino acids. Germline V gives CDR1 LGHDT, CDR2 YNNKEL (reference sequence). Between the trimmed V and J ends, which lost 6 bases and 6 bases, there was a span of 17 bases. This chain's CDR3 is CASRRARGDDGYTF. DNA for the CDR3: TGTGCCAGCAGGAGGGCTCGAGGGGATGATGGCTACACCTTC.